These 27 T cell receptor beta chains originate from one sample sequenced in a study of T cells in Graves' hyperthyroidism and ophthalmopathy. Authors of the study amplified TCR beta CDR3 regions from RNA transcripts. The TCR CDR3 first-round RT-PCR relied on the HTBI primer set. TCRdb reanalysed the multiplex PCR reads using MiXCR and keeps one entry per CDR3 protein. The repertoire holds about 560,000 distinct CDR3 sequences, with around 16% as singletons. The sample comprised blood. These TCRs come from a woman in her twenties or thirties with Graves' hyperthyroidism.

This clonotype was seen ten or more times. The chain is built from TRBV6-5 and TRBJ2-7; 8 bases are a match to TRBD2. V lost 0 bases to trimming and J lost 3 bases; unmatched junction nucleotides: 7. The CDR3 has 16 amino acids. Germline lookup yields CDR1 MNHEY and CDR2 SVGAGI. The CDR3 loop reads CASSYSWREEVYEQYF. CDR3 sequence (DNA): TGTGCCAGCAGTTACTCGTGGCGGGAGGAGGTCTACGAGCAGTACTTC.

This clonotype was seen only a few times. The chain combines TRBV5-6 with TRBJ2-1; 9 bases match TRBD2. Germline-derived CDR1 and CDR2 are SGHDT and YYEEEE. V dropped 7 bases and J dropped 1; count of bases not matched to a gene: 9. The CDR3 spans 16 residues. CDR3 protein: CASDLLAGLSYNEQFF. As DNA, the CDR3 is TGTGCCAGCGATTTGCTAGCGGGACTATCCTACAATGAGCAGTTCTTC.

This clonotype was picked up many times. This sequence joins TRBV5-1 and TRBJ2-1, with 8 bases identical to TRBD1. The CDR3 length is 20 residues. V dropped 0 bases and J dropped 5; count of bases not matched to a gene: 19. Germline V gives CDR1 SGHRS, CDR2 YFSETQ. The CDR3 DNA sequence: TGCGCCAGCAGCTTGGAGGGCACAGGGGGATCCCTAGAACGGGACAATGAGCAGTTCTTC. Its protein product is CASSLEGTGGSLERDNEQFF.

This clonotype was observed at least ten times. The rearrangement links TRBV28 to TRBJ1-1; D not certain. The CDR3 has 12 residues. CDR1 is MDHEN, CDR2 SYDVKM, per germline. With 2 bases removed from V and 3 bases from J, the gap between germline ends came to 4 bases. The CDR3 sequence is CASSLVDTEAFF. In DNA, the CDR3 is TGTGCCAGCAGTTTAGTTGACACTGAAGCTTTCTTT. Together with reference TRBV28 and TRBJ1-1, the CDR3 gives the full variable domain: DVKVTQSSRYLVKRTGEKVFLECVQDMDHENMFWYRQDPGLGLRLIYFSYDVKMKEKGDIPEGYSVSREKKERFSLILESASTNQTSMYLCASSLVDTEAFFGQGTRLTVV.

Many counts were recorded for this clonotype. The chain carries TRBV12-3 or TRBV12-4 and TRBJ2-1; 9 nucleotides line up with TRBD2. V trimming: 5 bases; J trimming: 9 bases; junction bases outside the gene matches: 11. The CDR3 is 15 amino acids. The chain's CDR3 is CASSPPPQGLAEQFF. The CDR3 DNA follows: TGTGCCAGCAGTCCCCCCCCACAGGGACTAGCTGAGCAGTTCTTC.

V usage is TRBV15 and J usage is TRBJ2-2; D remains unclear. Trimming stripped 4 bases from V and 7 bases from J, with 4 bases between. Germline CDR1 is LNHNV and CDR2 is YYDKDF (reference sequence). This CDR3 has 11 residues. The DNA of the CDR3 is TGTGCCACCAGCACTGGCGGGGAGCTGTTTTTT. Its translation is CATSTGGELFF.

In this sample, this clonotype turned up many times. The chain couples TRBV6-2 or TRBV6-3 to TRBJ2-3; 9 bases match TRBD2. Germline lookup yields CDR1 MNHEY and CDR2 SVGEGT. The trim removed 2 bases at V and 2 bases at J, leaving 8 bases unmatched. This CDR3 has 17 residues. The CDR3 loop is CASSYSPSGDATDTQYF. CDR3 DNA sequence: TGTGCCAGCAGTTACAGTCCTAGCGGGGACGCCACAGATACGCAGTATTTT.

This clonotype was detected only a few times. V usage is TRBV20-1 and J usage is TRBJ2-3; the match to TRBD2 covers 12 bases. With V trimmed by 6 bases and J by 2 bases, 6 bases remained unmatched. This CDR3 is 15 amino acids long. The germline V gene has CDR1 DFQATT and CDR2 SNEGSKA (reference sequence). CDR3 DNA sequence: TGCAGTGCCAGGACTAGCGGGATGCCCACAGATACGCAGTATTTT. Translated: CSARTSGMPTDTQYF.

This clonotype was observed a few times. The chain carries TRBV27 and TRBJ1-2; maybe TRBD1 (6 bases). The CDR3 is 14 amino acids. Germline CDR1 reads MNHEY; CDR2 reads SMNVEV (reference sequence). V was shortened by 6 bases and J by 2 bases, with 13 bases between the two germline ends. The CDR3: CASSGQSNNYGYTF. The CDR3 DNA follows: TGTGCCAGCAGCGGACAGTCTAACAACTATGGCTACACCTTC.

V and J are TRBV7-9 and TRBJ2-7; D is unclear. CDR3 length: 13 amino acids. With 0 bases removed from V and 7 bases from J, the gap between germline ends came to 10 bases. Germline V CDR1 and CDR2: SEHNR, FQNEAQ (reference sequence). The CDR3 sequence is CASSLAASGEQYF. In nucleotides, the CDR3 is TGTGCCAGCAGCTTAGCAGCATCTGGAGAGCAGTACTTC.

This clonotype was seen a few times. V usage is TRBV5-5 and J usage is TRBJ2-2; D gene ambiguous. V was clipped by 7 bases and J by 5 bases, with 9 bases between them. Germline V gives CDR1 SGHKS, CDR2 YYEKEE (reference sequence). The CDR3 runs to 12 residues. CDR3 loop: CASARVTGELFF. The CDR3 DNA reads TGTGCCAGCGCTAGGGTTACCGGGGAGCTGTTTTTT.

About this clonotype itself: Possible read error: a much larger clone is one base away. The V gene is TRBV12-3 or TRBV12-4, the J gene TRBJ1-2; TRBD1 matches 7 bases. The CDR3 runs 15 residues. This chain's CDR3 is CASSLNGGGNYGHTF. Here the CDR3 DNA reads TGTGCCAGCAGTTTGAACGGAGGGGGCAACTATGGCCACACCTTC.

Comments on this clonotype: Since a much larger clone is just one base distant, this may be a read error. The CDR3 reads CTSSPATAGYGYTF. CDR3 DNA sequence: TGTACCAGCAGCCCTGCGACAGCGGGCTATGGCTACACCTTC. V and J are TRBV3-1 and TRBJ1-2; weak D call: TRBD1 (5 bases). Looked up from germline, CDR1 is LGHDT and CDR2 is YNNKEL (reference sequence). This CDR3 is 14 amino acids long.

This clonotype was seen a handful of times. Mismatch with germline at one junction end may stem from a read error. The CDR3: CASSLRPGQRYSEQFF. CDR3 nucleotides: TGTGCCAGCAGCTTACGGCCGGGACAGCGGTACAGTGAGCAGTTCTTC. The V gene is TRBV7-9, the J gene TRBJ2-1, with 7 nucleotides matching TRBD1. In germline, CDR1 is SEHNR, CDR2 FQNEAQ (reference sequence). This CDR3 is built from 16 residues. Looking up the rest from reference TRBV7-9 and TRBJ2-1 gives the full variable domain: DTGVSQNPRHKITKRGQNVTFRCDPISEHNRLYWYRQTLGQGPEFLTYFQNEAQLEKSRLLSDRFSAERPKGSFSTLEIQRTEQGDSAMYLCASSLRPGQRYSEQFFGPGTRLTVL.

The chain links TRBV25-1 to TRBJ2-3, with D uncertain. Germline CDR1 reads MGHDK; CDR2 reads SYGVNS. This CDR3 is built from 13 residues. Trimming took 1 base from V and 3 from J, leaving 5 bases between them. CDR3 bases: TGTGCCAGCAGTGAATCTCTGACAGATACGCAGTATTTT. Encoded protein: CASSESLTDTQYF.

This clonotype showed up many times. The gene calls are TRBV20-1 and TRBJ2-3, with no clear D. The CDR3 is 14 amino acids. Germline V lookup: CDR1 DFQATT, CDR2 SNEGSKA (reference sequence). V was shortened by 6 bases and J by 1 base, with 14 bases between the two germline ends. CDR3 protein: CSAKLVGGTDTQYF. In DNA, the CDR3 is TGCAGTGCCAAGCTGGTCGGAGGCACAGATACGCAGTATTTT.

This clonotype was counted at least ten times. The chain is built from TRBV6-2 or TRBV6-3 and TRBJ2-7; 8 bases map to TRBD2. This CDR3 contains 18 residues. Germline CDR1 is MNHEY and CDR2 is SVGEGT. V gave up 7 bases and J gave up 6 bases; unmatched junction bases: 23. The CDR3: CASMEIGGLSGKRGEQYF. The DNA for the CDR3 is TGTGCCAGCATGGAGATCGGGGGTCTTAGCGGGAAACGAGGCGAGCAGTACTTC.

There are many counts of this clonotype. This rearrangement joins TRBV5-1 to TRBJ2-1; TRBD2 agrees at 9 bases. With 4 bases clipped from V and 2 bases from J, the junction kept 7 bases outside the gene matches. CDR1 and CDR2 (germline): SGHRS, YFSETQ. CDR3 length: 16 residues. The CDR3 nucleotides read TGCGCCAGCAGCCTTAGACTAGCGGATCCCTACAATGAGCAGTTCTTC. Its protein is CASSLRLADPYNEQFF.

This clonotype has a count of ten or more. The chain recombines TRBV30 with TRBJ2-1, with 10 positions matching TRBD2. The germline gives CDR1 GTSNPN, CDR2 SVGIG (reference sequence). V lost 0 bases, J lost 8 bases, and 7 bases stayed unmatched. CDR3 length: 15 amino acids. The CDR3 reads CAWSVWLAGVDEQFF. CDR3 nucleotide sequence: TGTGCCTGGAGTGTGTGGCTAGCGGGAGTGGATGAGCAGTTCTTC.

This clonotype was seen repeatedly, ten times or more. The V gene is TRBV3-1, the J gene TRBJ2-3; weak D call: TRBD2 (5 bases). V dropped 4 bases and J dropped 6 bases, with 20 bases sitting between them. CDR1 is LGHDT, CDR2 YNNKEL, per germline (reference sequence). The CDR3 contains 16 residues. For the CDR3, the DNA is TGTGCCAGCAGCCTCCGGACTGGGAGTCAAGGGGATACGCAGTATTTT. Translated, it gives CASSLRTGSQGDTQYF.

The CDR3 sequence is CASSPSVAGVGANVLTF. CDR3 DNA: TGTGCCAGCAGCCCTTCGGTAGCGGGGGTTGGGGCCAACGTCCTGACTTTC. The J gene is TRBJ2-6, the V gene TRBV7-9; 9 bases are a match to TRBD2. CDR3 length: 17 amino acids. Unmatched junction bases numbered 8, after V lost 5 bases and J lost 3 bases. Germline V CDR1 and CDR2: SEHNR, FQNEAQ (reference sequence).

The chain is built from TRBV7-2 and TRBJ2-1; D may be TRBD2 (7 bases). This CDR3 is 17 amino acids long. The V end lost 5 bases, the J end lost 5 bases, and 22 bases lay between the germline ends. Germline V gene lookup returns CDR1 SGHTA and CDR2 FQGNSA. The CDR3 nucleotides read TGTGCCAGCAGCCCCTACGGGGGCGGGAGTCCCCACAATGAGCAGTTCTTC. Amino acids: CASSPYGGGSPHNEQFF. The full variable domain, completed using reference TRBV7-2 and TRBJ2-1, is GAGVSQSPSNKVTEKGKDVELRCDPISGHTALYWYRQSLGQGLEFLIYFQGNSAPDKSGLPSDRFSAERTGGSVSTLTIQRTQQEDSAVYLCASSPYGGGSPHNEQFFGPGTRLTVL.

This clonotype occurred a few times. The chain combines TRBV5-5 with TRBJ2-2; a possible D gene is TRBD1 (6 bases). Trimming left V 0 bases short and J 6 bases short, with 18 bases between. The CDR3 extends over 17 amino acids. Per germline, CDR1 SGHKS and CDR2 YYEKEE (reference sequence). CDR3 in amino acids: CASSLDEQGRGSGELFF. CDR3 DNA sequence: TGTGCCAGCAGCTTGGACGAACAGGGAAGGGGGTCCGGGGAGCTGTTTTTT.

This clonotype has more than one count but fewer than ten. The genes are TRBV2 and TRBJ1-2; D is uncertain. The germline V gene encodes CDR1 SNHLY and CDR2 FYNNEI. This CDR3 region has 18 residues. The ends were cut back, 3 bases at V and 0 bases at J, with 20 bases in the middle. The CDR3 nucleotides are TGTGCCAGCAGTGAGTTCCAAGGACGCGAAGAAGCTAACTATGGCTACACCTTC. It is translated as CASSEFQGREEANYGYTF.

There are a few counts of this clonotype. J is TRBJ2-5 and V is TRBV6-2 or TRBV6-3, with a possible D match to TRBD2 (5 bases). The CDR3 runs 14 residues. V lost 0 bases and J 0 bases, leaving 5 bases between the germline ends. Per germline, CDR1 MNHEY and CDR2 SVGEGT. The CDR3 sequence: CASSYSSDQETQYF. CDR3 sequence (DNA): TGTGCCAGCAGTTACTCTAGCGACCAAGAGACCCAGTACTTC.

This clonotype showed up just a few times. The CDR3 here is CASNPGSSTGELFF. The CDR3 DNA is TGTGCCAGTAATCCGGGCTCGAGCACCGGGGAGCTGTTTTTT. The rearrangement joins TRBV19 to TRBJ2-2, with D unresolved. The CDR3 runs 14 residues. Trimming shortened V by 7 bases and J by 4 bases, and 13 bases separated the two germline ends. Germline V gives CDR1 LNHDA, CDR2 SQIVND (reference sequence). The complete variable domain, with remaining parts taken from reference TRBV19 and TRBJ2-2, reads DGGITQSPKYLFRKEGQNVTLSCEQNLNHDAMYWYRQDPGQGLRLIYYSQIVNDFQKGDIAEGYSVSREKKESFPLTVTSAQKNPTAFYLCASNPGSSTGELFFGEGSRLTVL.

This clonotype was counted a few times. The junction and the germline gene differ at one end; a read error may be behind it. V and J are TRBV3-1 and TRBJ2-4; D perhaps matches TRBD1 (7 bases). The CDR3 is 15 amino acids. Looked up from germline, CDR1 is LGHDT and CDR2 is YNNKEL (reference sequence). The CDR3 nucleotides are TGCGCCAGCAGCCAAGAAGGAGGGGGCGAAAACATTCAGTACTTC. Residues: CASSQEGGGENIQYF.